This passage covers 19 T cell receptor beta chains from one sample sequenced in a study of PD-1 blockade in mismatch repair-deficient tumors. Produced via immunoSEQ multiplex PCR; TCRdb's table is partial and in-frame only. The table has fewer than 10,000 clones, 75% to 90% seen once; the top ten hold approximately 0.97%. Specimen: PBMCs, collected approximately 48 weeks after starting pembrolizumab. These receptors all come from an adult with mismatch repair-deficient cancer.

A single count supports this clone. The chain uses TRBV11-1 and TRBJ2-3; D possibly corresponds to TRBD2 (6 bases). CDR3 size: 13 residues. Trimming took 3 bases from V and 3 from J, leaving 7 bases between them. CDR1 SGHAT and CDR2 FQDESV come from the germline V gene (reference sequence). This chain's CDR3 is CASSLAGTDTQYF. For the CDR3, the DNA is TGTGCCAGCAGCTTGGCGGGGACAGATACGCAGTATTTT.

V usage is TRBV29-1 and J usage is TRBJ2-4; D is perhaps TRBD2 (6 bases). Germline V gives CDR1 SQVTM, CDR2 ANQGSEA. V shed 0 bases and J shed 0 bases, with 15 bases lying between them. This CDR3 region has 17 residues. This chain's CDR3 is CSVEDRTSQLAKNIQYF. CDR3 coding DNA: TGCAGCGTTGAAGATCGAACTAGCCAACTAGCCAAAAACATTCAGTACTTC.

This clone has just a few counts. V is TRBV19 and J is TRBJ1-5, with D hard to call. CDR3 length: 13 residues. V gave up 6 bases and J gave up 0 bases, with 6 bases separating them. Germline V gene data show CDR1 as LNHDA and CDR2 as SQIVND (reference sequence). The CDR3 sequence is CASRKLSNQPQHF. CDR3 bases: TGTGCCAGTAGGAAACTTAGCAATCAGCCCCAGCATTTT. The full variable domain, with the rest looked up from reference TRBV19 and TRBJ1-5, is DGGITQSPKYLFRKEGQNVTLSCEQNLNHDAMYWYRQDPGQGLRLIYYSQIVNDFQKGDIAEGYSVSREKKESFPLTVTSAQKNPTAFYLCASRKLSNQPQHFGDGTRLSIL.

Only a few counts were recorded for this clone. The CDR3 loop is CAWRTSGSNSYEQYF. CDR3 DNA sequence: TGTGCCTGGAGGACTAGCGGGAGTAACTCCTACGAGCAGTACTTC. This chain uses TRBV30 with TRBJ2-7; 12 bases align to TRBD2. Germline CDR1 is GTSNPN and CDR2 is SVGIG (reference sequence). The CDR3 consists of 15 residues. The V segment lost 3 bases and the J segment 0 bases; nucleotides outside the gene matches: 3.

The CDR3 here is CASSERDRVQPQHF. The DNA for the CDR3 is TGTGCCAGCAGCGAGCGGGACAGGGTTCAGCCCCAGCATTTT. The chain joins TRBV7-8 to TRBJ1-5; 9 bases line up with TRBD1. V dropped 5 bases and J dropped 6; count of bases not matched to a gene: 5. The CDR3 covers 14 residues. CDR1 SGHVS and CDR2 FQNEAQ come from the germline V gene. Filled out from reference TRBV7-8 and TRBJ1-5, the complete variable domain reads GAGVSQSPRYKVAKRGQDVALRCDPISGHVSLFWYQQALGQGPEFLTYFQNEAQLDKSGLPSDRFFAERPEGSVSTLKIQRTQQEDSAVYLCASSERDRVQPQHFGDGTRLSIL.

The chain is built from TRBV30 and TRBJ1-6; TRBD1 might be the D (5 bases). This CDR3 has 13 residues. CDR1 and CDR2 (germline): GTSNPN, SVGIG (reference sequence). The germline V and J ends were trimmed by 5 bases and 9 bases, with 14 bases remaining between them. CDR3 sequence: CAWDSNRGSPLHF. The CDR3 DNA is TGTGCCTGGGACAGTAACCGCGGTTCACCCCTCCACTTT. Variable domain in full (rest from reference TRBV30 and TRBJ1-6): SQTIHQWPATLVQPVGSPLSLECTVEGTSNPNLYWYRQAAGRGLQLLFYSVGIGQISSEVPQNLSASRPQDRQFILSSKKLLLSDSGFYLCAWDSNRGSPLHFGNGTRLTVT.

The CDR3 DNA is TGTGCCAGCAGGGATAGCGGGAGGCGGACAGATACGCAGTATTTT. This sequence encodes CASRDSGRRTDTQYF. The V call is TRBV28, the J call TRBJ2-3; 10 bases match TRBD2. Per the germline V gene, CDR1 is MDHEN and CDR2 is SYDVKM. The ends lost 6 bases at V and 3 bases at J; junction bases unmatched: 6. The CDR3 length is 15 residues.

This sequence joins TRBV28 and TRBJ2-1; TRBD1 matches 10 bases. Trimming cost V 3 bases and J 5 bases; bases outside gene matches: 4. Germline CDR1 MDHEN, CDR2 SYDVKM. The CDR3 runs 15 residues. The CDR3 region is CASSFTGTGDNEQFF. The CDR3, as DNA: TGTGCCAGCAGTTTCACCGGGACAGGGGACAATGAGCAGTTCTTC. The full variable domain, rest sourced from reference TRBV28 and TRBJ2-1, is DVKVTQSSRYLVKRTGEKVFLECVQDMDHENMFWYRQDPGLGLRLIYFSYDVKMKEKGDIPEGYSVSREKKERFSLILESASTNQTSMYLCASSFTGTGDNEQFFGPGTRLTVL.

This rearrangement joins TRBV27 to TRBJ2-1, with D possibly being TRBD2 (6 bases). Germline loops: CDR1 MNHEY, CDR2 SMNVEV (reference sequence). V gave up 7 bases and J gave up 2 bases, with 12 bases separating them. The length of the CDR3 is 14 residues. In DNA form, the CDR3 reads TGTGCCAGCAAGAGCGGAGGGACCTACAATGAGCAGTTCTTC. Its protein is CASKSGGTYNEQFF.

J is TRBJ1-1 and V is TRBV28, with D possibly being TRBD1 (5 bases). The ends were cut back, 5 bases at V and 0 bases at J, with 16 bases in the middle. CDR3 length: 16 amino acids. Per germline, CDR1 MDHEN and CDR2 SYDVKM. The CDR3 bases are TGTGCCAGCAGTAGCCCCGACAGATTCATGAACACTGAAGCTTTCTTT. Translated, it gives CASSSPDRFMNTEAFF.

The chain is built from TRBV27 and TRBJ1-2; D might be TRBD1 (6 bases). The CDR3 length is 12 residues. V lost 5 bases and J lost 4, with 8 bases in between. CDR1 is MNHEY and CDR2 is SMNVEV in the germline V gene (reference sequence). CDR3 loop: CASSVQGYGYTF. CDR3 bases: TGTGCCAGCAGTGTACAGGGCTATGGCTACACCTTC.

V is TRBV5-1 and J is TRBJ2-2; D remains unclear. Trimming stripped 4 bases from V and 0 bases from J, with 7 bases between. Germline-derived CDR1 and CDR2 are SGHRS and YFSETQ. The CDR3 runs to 14 residues. CDR3 amino acids: CASSRDSNTGELFF. The CDR3 DNA reads as TGCGCCAGCAGCAGAGACTCGAACACCGGGGAGCTGTTTTTT.

This clone was seen a handful of times. The chain uses TRBV10-1 and TRBJ2-2; 8 bases line up with TRBD2. The V segment lost 7 bases and the J segment 1 base; nucleotides outside the gene matches: 17. The CDR3 totals 19 residues. Germline V lookup: CDR1 WNHNN, CDR2 SYGVQD (reference sequence). This chain's CDR3 is CASNARCSGIWQNTGELFF. The DNA for the CDR3 is TGCGCCAGCAACGCTCGATGTAGCGGGATCTGGCAGAACACCGGGGAGCTGTTTTTT.

The chain employs TRBV7-9 and TRBJ2-3; 10 bases are a match to TRBD2. Per germline, CDR1 SEHNR and CDR2 FQNEAQ (reference sequence). Losses at the gene ends were 5 bases for V and 0 bases for J; bases not matched to a gene: 5. The CDR3 loop spans 16 amino acids. Here the CDR3 reads CASSPRTSGSTDTQYF. As DNA, the CDR3 is TGTGCCAGCAGCCCCCGGACTAGCGGAAGCACAGATACGCAGTATTTT.

This clone has a handful of counts. The chain has TRBV30 and TRBJ2-7; D unresolved. Looked up from germline, CDR1 is GTSNPN and CDR2 is SVGIG (reference sequence). Trimming stripped 2 bases from V and 1 base from J, with 6 bases between. The CDR3 runs 12 residues. CDR3 protein: CAWSSESYEQYF. In DNA, the CDR3 is TGTGCCTGGAGTTCGGAGTCCTACGAGCAGTACTTC.

The chain joins TRBV28 to TRBJ1-2; TRBD1 might be the D (6 bases). CDR1 and CDR2 (germline): MDHEN, SYDVKM. This CDR3 region has 14 residues. The V and J ends lost 7 bases and 1 base respectively, with 13 bases between them. CDR3 protein: CASKTQDSNYGYTF. The CDR3, as DNA: TGTGCCAGCAAGACGCAGGACAGTAACTATGGCTACACCTTC.

V is TRBV6-4 and J is TRBJ1-5, with 7 bases identical to TRBD1. Trimming cost V 4 bases and J 6 bases; bases outside gene matches: 6. Germline assignment: CDR1 MRHNA and CDR2 SNTAGT. The CDR3 totals 14 residues. The CDR3 DNA reads as TGTGCCAGCAGTGTCAACAGGGGAGGTCAGCCCCAGCATTTT. Its protein product is CASSVNRGGQPQHF.

The V gene is TRBV13, the J gene TRBJ2-1; 10 bases map to TRBD2. CDR1 is PRHDT, CDR2 FYEKMQ, per germline (reference sequence). This CDR3 is built from 15 residues. Unmatched junction bases numbered 7, after V lost 2 bases and J lost 9 bases. The CDR3 here is CASSLPSGSWREQFF. The CDR3 nucleotides are TGTGCCAGCAGCTTACCTAGCGGGAGCTGGCGTGAGCAGTTCTTC.

As DNA, the CDR3 is TGTGCCAGCAGCAGACAGGACAGGGTAACAGATACGCAGTATTTT. Its protein product is CASSRQDRVTDTQYF. The V call is TRBV21-1, the J call TRBJ2-3; the table's D call, TRBD1, has no DNA check behind it. TRBV21-1 is marked as a pseudogene. CDR3 length: 15 amino acids.